These T cell receptor beta chains were read from a single sample in a study of blood T cell repertoires in COVID-19. Repertoires were generated with immunoSEQ multiplex PCR, while TCRdb's copy carries only in-frame clones and drops some. The sample shows almost 250,000 clones, over 75% of them seen only once. The material sequenced was PBMCs or T cells enriched from blood (not recorded which). The source of these receptors is a woman aged 45-59 years with acute COVID-19. Both conserved end residues are trimmed from each CDR3.

>TRBJ2-3|TRBV18
ASSPRAPGQGRSTDTQY
>TRBJ1-5|TRBV12-5
ASGREGQPQH
>TRBJ1-2|TRBV5-1
ASRQEGYGYT
>TRBJ2-2|TRBV5-4
ASSRGRTGKAGELF
>TRBJ2-2|TRBV19
ASSTTGTGGTGELF
>TRBJ1-2|TRBV9
ASSPQGLGNYGYT
>TRBJ2-1|TRBV18
ASSNNRGNEQF
>TRBJ1-1|TRBV7-2
ASSLGGGLTAAF
>TRBJ1-5|TRBV4-1
ASSQESQDISNQPQH
>TRBJ2-1|TRBV13
ASSLGAGSSYNEQF
>TRBJ1-3|TRBV10-3
AISEYRGPENTIY
>TRBJ1-4|TRBV7-9
ASSLSTGKEKLF
>TRBJ1-5|TRBV6-2/TRBV6-3
ASSQRAAPGGNQPQH
>TRBJ1-3|TRBV6-5
ASSLGTGNGNTIY
>TRBJ1-1|TRBV19
ASTATGYGVGTEAF
>TRBJ1-2|TRBV30
AWSVVPLDL
>TRBJ1-1|TRBV12-3/TRBV12-4
ASSLKAGTEAF
>TRBJ1-2|TRBV5-6
ASSPGQGNYGYT
>TRBJ2-5|TRBV19
ASSDGRRETQY
>TRBJ1-4|TRBV5-1
ASSGGQGATNEKLF
>TRBJ1-2|TRBV6-4
ASRAGTGDNYGYT
>TRBJ1-2|TRBV5-8
ASSPGITAGGYT
>TRBJ1-1|TRBV15
ATSRGGGLRTGAF
>TRBJ1-2|TRBV5-4
ASSRDAGGAYYGYT
>TRBJ1-5|TRBV27
ASSGRQGAQPQH
>TRBJ2-5|TRBV6-2/TRBV6-3
ASSYPRYLETQY
>TRBJ1-2|TRBV7-8
ASSTGTAVFYGYT
>TRBJ1-1|TRBV9
ASSVEGQGAREAF
>TRBJ2-2|TRBV19
ASRQGSGELF
>TRBJ1-2|TRBV10-3
AIGTRGGNYGYT
>TRBJ1-1|TRBV7-2
ASSQVLGSGAF
>TRBJ2-2|TRBV5-6
ASSWGSGTDNTGELF
>TRBJ2-1|TRBV5-1
ASSTRTSGGAGSYNEQF
>TRBJ1-5|TRBV18
ASSPQGAGQPQH
>TRBJ1-2|TRBV27
ASSFSGTGVRYT
>TRBJ1-3|TRBV21-1
ASSKVVRNRAVPGNTIY
>TRBJ1-6|TRBV7-2
ASSPPTGIGNSPLH
>TRBJ1-1|TRBV7-9
ASSTWTGENTEAF
>TRBJ2-5|TRBV7-9
ASSVGTGLTQETQY
>TRBJ2-7|TRBV4-3
ASSQEQGAFYEQY
>TRBJ1-2|TRBV3-1/TRBV3-2
ASSQDRMVAGVEDYGYT
>TRBJ2-2|TRBV11-2
ASSLVGGGGGELF
>TRBJ1-2|TRBV5-1
ASSLEGDGYT
>TRBJ1-3|TRBV9
ASSVGQGPSNSGNTIY
>TRBJ2-7|TRBV3-1/TRBV3-2
ASSLTGGGDEQY
>TRBJ2-2|TRBV7-9
ASSDGQGTGELF
>TRBJ2-7|TRBV6-5
ASSRQGGSYEQY
>TRBJ2-2|TRBV4-3
ASSQDTGANTGELF
>TRBJ2-4|TRBV7-6
ASSLEAGEYGIQY
>TRBJ2-3|TRBV19
ASSISGGSTDTQY
>TRBJ2-7|TRBV19
ASSNSLGYEQY